Listed here are 31 T cell receptor beta chains from one sample, sequenced in a study of T cell responses to AZD1222 COVID-19 vaccine. Generated by immunoSEQ multiplex PCR, the TCRdb table keeps only in-frame clones and is missing some. The table shows about 220,000 clones, with about 92% occurring only once. This material consisted of peripheral blood, taken on day 0 of MenACWY control vaccination. These receptors came from an adult in good health.

The V gene is TRBV6-6, the J gene TRBJ2-1; unclear D gene. Germline-derived CDR1 and CDR2 are MNHNY and SVGAGI (reference sequence). The CDR3 loop spans 17 amino acids. V lost 5 bases, J lost 3 bases, and 20 bases lay in between. The CDR3 bases are TGTGCCAGCAGTCCGTTTTACCAGGCGAATCTCTACAATGAGCAGTTCTTC. Protein product: CASSPFYQANLYNEQFF.

The genes are TRBV28 and TRBJ2-4; TRBD1 matches at 7 bases. Trimming removed 6 bases from V and 8 bases from J; junction bases left unmatched: 10. Germline CDR1 MDHEN, CDR2 SYDVKM. The CDR3 has 14 residues. The CDR3 sequence is CASRGTVGSDIQYF. The CDR3 coding sequence is TGTGCCAGCAGGGGGACAGTCGGCTCGGACATTCAGTACTTC.

The chain uses TRBV9 and TRBJ1-1, with D uncertain. There are 13 residues in the CDR3. CDR1 SGDLS and CDR2 YYNGEE come from the germline V gene. V lost 4 bases and J lost 1, with 8 bases in between. CDR3 region: CASSRWENTEAFF. The CDR3 bases are TGTGCCAGCAGCCGGTGGGAGAACACTGAAGCTTTCTTT.

The rearrangement links TRBV5-1 to TRBJ2-1, with 8 bases fitting TRBD1. CDR1 is SGHRS, CDR2 YFSETQ, per germline. Unmatched junction bases numbered 4, after V lost 0 bases and J lost 8 bases. This CDR3 has 14 amino acids. CDR3 sequence reads: CASSLGQGFDEQFF. Written as DNA, the CDR3 is TGCGCCAGCAGCTTGGGACAGGGGTTCGATGAGCAGTTCTTC.

The chain carries TRBV5-1 and TRBJ1-3; 10 nucleotides match TRBD1. The V gene end was trimmed by 4 bases and the J gene end by 2 bases; junction bases not matched to a gene: 6. Germline V gives CDR1 SGHRS, CDR2 YFSETQ. The CDR3 runs to 16 residues. The CDR3 protein is CASSTGQGVAGNTIYF. In nucleotides, the CDR3 is TGCGCCAGCAGCACCGGACAGGGGGTGGCTGGAAACACCATATATTTT. The whole variable domain, remainder taken from reference TRBV5-1 and TRBJ1-3, is KAGVTQTPRYLIKTRGQQVTLSCSPISGHRSVSWYQQTPGQGLQFLFEYFSETQRNKGNFPGRFSGRQFSNSRSEMNVSTLELGDSALYLCASSTGQGVAGNTIYFGEGSWLTVV.

The rearrangement joins TRBV11-2 to TRBJ1-3; D is ambiguous. This CDR3 has 15 residues. V was pared by 2 bases and J by 0 bases, with 8 bases between. CDR1 is SGHAT and CDR2 is FQNNGV in the germline V gene. CDR3 sequence reads: CASSLNTISGNTIYF. In DNA form, the CDR3 reads TGTGCCAGCAGCTTAAACACCATCTCTGGAAACACCATATATTTT.

This chain connects TRBV27 to TRBJ1-1, with D perhaps matching TRBD1 (5 bases). The CDR3 is 14 amino acids. CDR1 is MNHEY, CDR2 SMNVEV, per germline (reference sequence). V was trimmed by 9 bases and J by 4 bases, leaving 18 bases between them. The CDR3 DNA reads TGTGCCAGTATGAGTTGGGGGGTCGCCACTGAAGCTTTCTTT. This translates into CASMSWGVATEAFF.

This chain uses TRBV3-1 (or the pseudogene TRBV3-2) with TRBJ1-1, with 7 positions matching TRBD1. This CDR3 has 15 residues. J lost 4 bases, V lost 6 bases, and 11 bases had no gene match. The V gene's germline CDR1 is LGHDT and CDR2 YNNKEL (reference sequence). DNA for the CDR3: TGTGCCAGCAGTAATACAGGGGCCCCTACCACTGAAGCTTTCTTT. Encoded protein: CASSNTGAPTTEAFF.

V and J are TRBV15 and TRBJ2-1, with 8 bases lining up with TRBD1. The CDR3 length is 12 residues. Germline V CDR1 and CDR2: LNHNV, YYDKDF (reference sequence). The CDR3: CYPGQEDNEQFF. The CDR3 DNA reads TGTTACCCGGGACAGGAAGACAATGAGCAGTTCTTC.

The J gene is TRBJ1-2, the V gene TRBV6-2 or TRBV6-3; unclear D gene. Looked up from germline, CDR1 is MNHEY and CDR2 is SVGEGT. Trimming left V 4 bases short and J 3 bases short, with 3 bases between. The length of the CDR3 is 11 residues. In nucleotides, the CDR3 is TGTGCCAGCAGTTCGGACTATGGCTACACCTTC. It translates to CASSSDYGYTF.

The V and J genes are TRBV19 and TRBJ2-2; 8 bases agree with TRBD1. CDR3 length: 15 amino acids. Germline CDR1 is LNHDA and CDR2 is SQIVND (reference sequence). V shed 7 bases, J shed 1 base, and the junction held 5 bases outside the gene matches. CDR3 in DNA: TGTGCCAGTACCCCGGGGACAGGGAACACCGGGGAGCTGTTTTTT. The encoded protein is CASTPGTGNTGELFF.

This sequence joins TRBV11-2 and TRBJ1-2; a weak D match, TRBD1 (6 bases). The CDR3 has 15 amino acids. Germline values: CDR1 SGHAT, CDR2 FQNNGV. V lost 1 base and J lost 4, with 13 bases in between. This CDR3 is CASSLAGGWLYGYTF. The CDR3 DNA sequence: TGTGCCAGCAGCTTAGCCGGGGGCTGGCTCTATGGCTACACCTTC.

The chain is built from TRBV6-5 and TRBJ2-5, with D maybe TRBD2 (5 bases). Trimming removed 6 bases from V and 4 bases from J, with 15 bases in between. The CDR3 contains 14 residues. The germline V gene encodes CDR1 MNHEY and CDR2 SVGAGI. The DNA for the CDR3 is TGTGCCAGCAGCCGCTCATCGGGATCAGAGACCCAGTACTTC. The encoded protein is CASSRSSGSETQYF.

This rearrangement joins TRBV5-5 to TRBJ1-2, with TRBD1 identical over 9 bases. Germline lookup yields CDR1 SGHKS and CDR2 YYEKEE (reference sequence). This CDR3 has 16 amino acids. The trim removed 0 bases at V and 7 bases at J, leaving 10 bases unmatched. This CDR3 reads CASSLGSGTGTLGYTF. The CDR3 bases are TGTGCCAGCAGCTTGGGGTCCGGGACAGGGACCCTTGGCTACACCTTC.

In DNA form, the CDR3 reads TGCAGCGTTAGGACAGGGGGCTTTGAAAAACTGTTTTTT. It yields the protein CSVRTGGFEKLFF. This chain links TRBV29-1 with TRBJ1-4, with 11 positions matching TRBD1. The J segment lost 7 bases and the V segment lost 5 bases, leaving 3 bases of the junction unmatched. This CDR3 spans 13 amino acids. Germline CDR1 and CDR2: SQVTM and ANQGSEA.

The gene calls are TRBV7-9 and TRBJ1-1; 8 nucleotides align to TRBD1. Germline assignment: CDR1 SEHNR and CDR2 FQNEAQ (reference sequence). The CDR3 contains 14 residues. V dropped 4 bases and J dropped 2; count of bases not matched to a gene: 3. Written as DNA, the CDR3 is TGTGCCAGCAGCTCGACAGGGGCTAACACTGAAGCTTTCTTT. It translates to CASSSTGANTEAFF.

This sequence joins TRBV28 and TRBJ1-2; a possible D gene is TRBD1 (5 bases). The V end was cut by 6 bases, the J end by 4 bases, with 18 bases between. The CDR3 is made up of 15 amino acids. CDR1 and CDR2 (germline): MDHEN, SYDVKM. The CDR3 nucleotides are TGTGCCAGCAGCCCATTTCGGGACCGCACCTATGGCTACACCTTC. Translated, it gives CASSPFRDRTYGYTF.

The J gene is TRBJ1-3, the V gene TRBV6-5; D is unclear. V lost 3 bases and J 1 base, leaving 13 bases between the germline ends. The CDR3 loop spans 16 amino acids. CDR1 and CDR2 (germline): MNHEY, SVGAGI. CDR3 DNA: TGTGCCAGCAGTTATGGCTTCAGTACGTCTGGAAACACCATATATTTT. Translating gives CASSYGFSTSGNTIYF.

The chain combines TRBV6-2 or TRBV6-3 with TRBJ2-3; D may be TRBD1 or TRBD2 (6 bases each). Looked up from germline, CDR1 is MNHEY and CDR2 is SVGEGT. Trimming took 2 bases from V and 6 from J, leaving 33 bases between them. This CDR3 has 21 amino acids. CDR3 region: CASSYPRTVGGDVRFWDTQYF. CDR3 nucleotides: TGTGCCAGCAGTTACCCCCGGACAGTCGGCGGGGATGTGAGATTCTGGGATACGCAGTATTTT.

The chain has TRBV3-1 (or the pseudogene TRBV3-2) and TRBJ2-3; D assignment may be TRBD1 or TRBD2 (5 bases each). Germline-derived CDR1 and CDR2 are LGHDT and YNNKEL (reference sequence). V was shortened by 3 bases and J by 4 bases, with 11 bases between the two germline ends. CDR3 length equals 14 residues. In DNA, the CDR3 is TGTGCCAGCAGCCAGAGGGGTTGGGCAGATACGCAGTATTTT. It is translated as CASSQRGWADTQYF.

The chain employs TRBV28 and TRBJ2-4; 12 bases map to TRBD2. V was pared by 1 base and J by 4 bases, with 11 bases of the junction left unmatched. This CDR3 has 19 residues. CDR1 and CDR2 (germline): MDHEN, SYDVKM. As DNA, the CDR3 is TGTGCCAGCAGTTTATCAGCTATAAGACTAGCGGGGGCGAAAAACATTCAGTACTTC. Protein: CASSLSAIRLAGAKNIQYF.

The chain is built from TRBV7-9 and TRBJ2-5, with D perhaps matching TRBD1 or TRBD2 (5 bases each). Germline V gene lookup returns CDR1 SEHNR and CDR2 FQNEAQ (reference sequence). V lost 8 bases, J lost 0 bases, and 16 bases lay in between. The length of the CDR3 is 15 residues. The DNA of the CDR3 is TGTGCCAGCGGGTTGGGGGAATCGTACCAAGAGACCCAGTACTTC. Encoded protein: CASGLGESYQETQYF.

The V gene is TRBV7-8, the J gene TRBJ1-2; D ambiguous. Germline V gene lookup returns CDR1 SGHVS and CDR2 FQNEAQ. The V end lost 3 bases, the J end lost 4 bases, and 15 bases lay between the germline ends. The CDR3 length is 15 residues. The CDR3 region has the DNA TGTGCCAGCAGCTTTAAGAGGAGGGCAGGCTATGGCTACACCTTC. It yields the protein CASSFKRRAGYGYTF.

This chain connects TRBV7-2 to TRBJ2-5; 8 nucleotides match TRBD2. Germline V gene data show CDR1 as SGHTA and CDR2 as FQGNSA. Losses at the gene ends were 6 bases for V and 5 bases for J; bases not matched to a gene: 5. This CDR3 spans 13 amino acids. CDR3 in amino acids: CASRFGGAETQYF. CDR3 DNA sequence: TGTGCCAGCAGATTCGGGGGGGCGGAGACCCAGTACTTC.

Regarding this clone: One junction end disagrees with the germline gene, perhaps due to a read error. CDR3 DNA sequence: TGTGCCAGCAGCCTAGCGGGGGTACAAGAGACCCAGTACTTC. Encoded protein: CASSLAGVQETQYF. The V and J genes are TRBV7-2 and TRBJ2-5; 10 nucleotides match TRBD2. This CDR3 contains 14 residues. Germline V gene data show CDR1 as SGHTA and CDR2 as FQGNSA. Complete variable domain (other parts from reference TRBV7-2 and TRBJ2-5): GAGVSQSPSNKVTEKGKDVELRCDPISGHTALYWYRQSLGQGLEFLIYFQGNSAPDKSGLPSDRFSAERTGGSVSTLTIQRTQQEDSAVYLCASSLAGVQETQYFGPGTRLLVL.

This clone was detected once. The chain recombines TRBV5-1 with TRBJ2-7, with 10 bases identical to TRBD2. Germline lookup yields CDR1 SGHRS and CDR2 YFSETQ. Trimming removed 7 bases from V and 3 bases from J; junction bases left unmatched: 4. The CDR3 loop spans 13 amino acids. Here the CDR3 DNA reads TGCGCCAGCCGGGCTAGCGGGGGCTACGAGCAGTACTTC. This encodes CASRASGGYEQYF.

This clone was seen once. The rearrangement uses TRBV7-2 and TRBJ2-1; D not resolved. V lost 3 bases, J lost 8 bases, and 11 bases lay in between. The CDR3 runs to 13 residues. CDR1 is SGHTA and CDR2 is FQGNSA in the germline V gene. CDR3 sequence reads: CASSLQQNHEQFF. The CDR3 DNA is TGTGCCAGCAGCTTGCAACAGAACCATGAGCAGTTCTTC.

The J gene is TRBJ1-4, the V gene TRBV30, with unresolved D. There are 14 residues in the CDR3. V dropped 2 bases and J dropped 8 bases, with 15 bases sitting between them. CDR1 and CDR2 from the germline V gene are GTSNPN and SVGIG (reference sequence). The CDR3, as DNA: TGTGCCTGGAGTCCGAGCAAAAGGACCGAAAAACTGTTTTTT. The encoded protein is CAWSPSKRTEKLFF.

The chain uses TRBV6-4 and TRBJ2-2, with D possibly called TRBD1 or TRBD2 (5 bases each). V shed 5 bases and J shed 1 base, with 8 bases lying between them. The CDR3 runs to 14 residues. The germline V gene has CDR1 MRHNA and CDR2 SNTAGT. In DNA form, the CDR3 reads TGTGCCAGCAGTCGGGACGGGAACACCGGGGAGCTGTTTTTT. It codes for CASSRDGNTGELFF.

The chain is built from TRBV4-1 and TRBJ1-1, with D possibly matching TRBD1 (5 bases). The CDR3 consists of 13 residues. Germline values: CDR1 MGHRA, CDR2 YSYEKL. Trimming removed 6 bases at V and 5 bases at J, with 13 bases between. The CDR3 DNA sequence: TGCGCCAGCAGTTCCGAGAAGGGGACTGAAGCTTTCTTT. It translates to CASSSEKGTEAFF.

The chain is built from TRBV7-3 and TRBJ2-5; D might be TRBD2 (6 bases). The V end was cut by 2 bases, the J end by 0 bases, with 7 bases between. In germline, CDR1 is SGHTA, CDR2 FQGTGA. The CDR3 totals 14 residues. In nucleotides, the CDR3 is TGTGCCAGCAGCTTAGGGGGGTACCAAGAGACCCAGTACTTC. Its translation: CASSLGGYQETQYF.